This entry is about one T cell receptor (beta chain). Its antigen is as yet unknown. Clones were sequenced by immunoSEQ multiplex PCR, and TCRdb holds only the in-frame ones, with some missing. The sample gives tens of thousands of clones, roughly nine tenths of which show up once; under 15% is in the top ten. The data were taken from a study of T cells in tuberculosis. General study points: Shorter CDR3-alpha in active tuberculosis partly drove smaller distances. GEM motif frequencies gave 70% accuracy; the GMM repertoire gave roughly 90%.

The CDR3 consists of 12 residues. Germline trimming cut 6 bases from V and 6 bases from J; bases unmatched to any gene: 4. Per the germline V gene, CDR1 is SGHVS and CDR2 is FNYEAQ. Sequenced sample: PBMCs. The sequence derives from a donor aged 10-30 years with latent tuberculosis or without tuberculosis infection. The gene calls are TRBV7-6 and TRBJ2-7; 8 bases match TRBD1. CDR3 nucleotides: TGTGCCAGCAGTTCAGGGGGCGCCGAGCAGTACTTC. Its protein is CASSSGGAEQYF. The full variable domain, its missing parts supplied by reference TRBV7-6 and TRBJ2-7, is GAGVSQSPRYKVTKRGQDVALRCDPISGHVSLYWYRQALGQGPEFLTYFNYEAQQDKSGLPNDRFSAERPEGSISTLTIQRTEQRDSAMYRCASSSGGAEQYFGPGTRLTVT.